This T cell receptor beta chain is from a study of CXCR3-negative and CXCR3-positive naive CD8 T cells. Germline values: CDR1 SGHAT, CDR2 FQNNGV. The CDR3 extends over 12 amino acids. Preparation of TRB cDNA libraries relied on 5' RACE carrying UMI labels. Reanalyzing the 5' RACE reads, TCRdb keeps one entry per CDR3 protein, without DNA. This sample's table has 75,000 or so distinct CDR3 sequences. Sample: naive CXCR3- CD8+ T cells from blood. Documented subset: CD45RO-CCR7+CD27+CD95- naive CD8+ T cells lacking CXCR3 (TNR3-). The sequence derives from a human donor in good health. Some clones in this sample may be carry-over from other donors' samples. The J gene is TRBJ2-7, the V gene TRBV11-2; without DNA, the TCRdb call of TRBD1 cannot be checked. The CDR3 region is CVSSFVRHEQYF.